The rows below give T cell receptor beta chains drawn from one sample of a study of tumor and adjacent non-tumor tissue in lung cancer. TCRdb reprocessed the multiplex PCR reads via MiXCR and lists one record per CDR3 protein. The sample gives some 77,000 distinct CDR3 sequences, about two thirds of which show up once; roughly 12% is in the top ten. The sequenced sample consisted of lung tumor tissue. The receptor set was obtained from a woman between 65 and 79 years old with non-small cell lung cancer. CDR3s include the opening cysteine and the closing phenylalanine or tryptophan. The D gene is left open where the match is weak. Size values are once, few and many counts, or a class for expanded clones, and some rows have none.

TRBJ2-2 - - TRBV4-1 TGCGCCAGCAGGGGCCTAGTGGGATATTTCGGGGAACTGTTTTTT CASRGLVGYFGELFF
TRBJ2-7 many - TRBV20-1 TGCAGTGCGTGCCGGTCGGCGGACAGACCCTACGAGCAGTACTTC CSACRSADRPYEQYF
TRBJ1-3 - - TRBV29-1 TGCAGCGTTGAAGAACTAGGCAGACAAAACACCATATATTTT CSVEELGRQNTIYF
TRBJ1-5 - - TRBV29-1 TGCAGCGTGTTGGGGACATGGGGCTGCCGGCATTTT CSVLGTWGCRHF
TRBJ2-5 many - TRBV7-8 TGTGCCAGCAGCTTAACTCAACAAGAGACCCAGTACTTC CASSLTQQETQYF
TRBJ2-5 - TRBD2 TRBV20-1 TGCAGTGCTAGAGAAATTACTCGTGCTAGCGGGAGAGAGGAGACCCAGTACTTC CSAREITRASGREETQYF
TRBJ1-2 once TRBD1 TRBV4-2 TGTGCCGGCAGCCAAAAGGACAGGGGCTCGAGATGCTACACCTTC CAGSQKDRGSRCYTF
TRBJ1-5 - - TRBV6-6 TGTGCCGGCAGTTACCCGGACGGAGTACAGCCCCAGCATTTT CAGSYPDGVQPQHF
TRBJ2-2 many - TRBV12-3/TRBV12-4 TGTGCCAGCATCCCACCTTTAGCTAGCAACACCGGGGAGCTGTTTTTT CASIPPLASNTGELFF
TRBJ2-1 - - TRBV6-1 TGTGCCAGCAATTCAAGGGGATGGGGTGAGCAGTCCTTC CASNSRGWGEQSF
TRBJ2-7 many - TRBV30 TGTGCTTATGAACGGCGGGCCGGGAGTATCTCCTACGAGCAGTACTTC CAYERRAGSISYEQYF
TRBJ2-3 - - TRBV6-1 TGTGCTAGCAAGGCGGGACAGACATTCAGAAATCAGTCCCAGTATTTT CASKAGQTFRNQSQYF
TRBJ1-2 - - TRBV11-1 TGTGTCAACAGTCATTCTGGAGTTGGCTATGGCTACACCTTC CVNSHSGVGYGYTF
TRBJ2-1 many TRBD2 TRBV11-2 TGTGCCAGCAGCCGGACTAGCGGCAACTCCTACAATGAGCAGTTCTTC CASSRTSGNSYNEQFF
TRBJ2-3 - TRBD1 TRBV5-6 TGTGCCAGCATCAAGGACAGGCTAAACACAGATACGCAGTATTTT CASIKDRLNTDTQYF
TRBJ1-1 many - TRBV11-2 TGTGCCAGCAGCTTTCAGGGAAGCACTGAAGCTTTCTTT CASSFQGSTEAFF
TRBJ2-2 - TRBD2 TRBV20-1 TGCAGTGCCGCGACTAGCGGGAGGGCCGGCATCGGGGAGCTGTTTTTT CSAATSGRAGIGELFF
TRBJ2-1 once - TRBV6-5 TGTGCCAACAGTTACTCGGCGACTAGGGGGAAGGGGCAGTTCTTC CANSYSATRGKGQFF
TRBJ2-7 - - TRBV6-2/TRBV6-3 TGTGTCAGAAGACAGACGAACTCCTACGAGCAGTACTTC CVRRQTNSYEQYF
TRBJ2-1 many TRBD2 TRBV6-2/TRBV6-3 TGTGCCAGCAACACCGGCGGACTAGCGGGGCCGAGTTCGTACAATGAGCAGTTCTTC CASNTGGLAGPSSYNEQFF
TRBJ1-4 many - TRBV7-9 TGTGCCAGCAGCCTCATCCGGGACATCGAAAAACTGTTTTTT CASSLIRDIEKLFF
TRBJ2-3 many - TRBV5-1 TGCGCCAGCAGCTTGACCCCTCCGGGGGGCGCGGGAGATACGCAGTATTTT CASSLTPPGGAGDTQYF
TRBJ2-7 - - TRBV10-3 TGTGCCTCAACACAGGGCGGGAGCCCCTTCGAGCAGTACTTC CASTQGGSPFEQYF
TRBJ2-1 - - TRBV5-1 TGCGCCAGCAGCCCGCAACTAGTAGGCAGTGAGCAGTTCTTC CASSPQLVGSEQFF
TRBJ2-5 - - TRBV30 TGTGCCTGTAGTGGGGGTCAGATAGAAGAGACCCAGTACTTC CACSGGQIEETQYF
TRBJ2-2 once - TRBV11-2 TGTGCCAGCAGCCCCTATAACACCCGGGAGCTGTTTTTT CASSPYNTRELFF
TRBJ2-3 - - TRBV28 TGTGCCAGCAGTCGACTCCACAGGCAGGGTGTAGCGGATGCGCAGTATTTT CASSRLHRQGVADAQYF
TRBJ2-1 - TRBD2 TRBV5-6 TGTGCCAGCAGCGCGGGACTAGCGGCCTACAATGAGCGGTTCTTT CASSAGLAAYNERFF
TRBJ2-5 - - TRBV4-2 TGTGCCATCAGTAGGGACACCCAAGAGACCCAGTACTTC CAISRDTQETQYF
TRBJ2-5 - TRBD1 TRBV28 TGTGCCAGCATTTTAAGACAGGGGGCAACCCAAGAGACCCAATACTTC CASILRQGATQETQYF
TRBJ2-6 - TRBD2 TRBV7-8 TGTGCCAGCAGCCCCTTGACTAGCTCTGGGGCCAACATCCTGACTTTC CASSPLTSSGANILTF
TRBJ2-1 - - TRBV20-1 TGCAGTGCTACGAAAAAGGTGGCGGGGTTTAATGAGCAGTCCTTC CSATKKVAGFNEQSF
TRBJ2-1 many - TRBV5-4 TGTGCCAGTCGGAGGGAGTCACACAATGAGCAGTTCTTC CASRRESHNEQFF
TRBJ2-7 few - TRBV7-2 TGTGCCAGCAGCTCCCAGAGGGACTCCTACGAGCAGTACTTC CASSSQRDSYEQYF
TRBJ1-1 - TRBD1 TRBV25-1 TGTGCCAGCATACAGGGGGCGAACACTGAAGCTTTCTTT CASIQGANTEAFF
TRBJ1-1 - - TRBV29-1 TGCAGCGTGGCGCGGGGAAGAGGCACTGAGGCTTTCTTT CSVARGRGTEAFF
TRBJ2-1 - TRBD2 TRBV5-4 TGTGCCAACAGTCCGGGATTCTTAGCGGGGAATGAGCAGTTCTTC CANSPGFLAGNEQFF
TRBJ2-7 few TRBD1 TRBV7-2 TGTGCCAGCAGCTTAATGACAGGGGTCAGCTACGAGCAGTACTTC CASSLMTGVSYEQYF
TRBJ1-6 many TRBD1 TRBV6-6 TGTGCCAGCAGTTACGGACAGGGCTCTCGGTCACCCCTCCACTTT CASSYGQGSRSPLHF
TRBJ1-4 - - TRBV29-1 TGCAGCATTGGATCAGGGGTATCGTATGAAAAACTGTTTTTT CSIGSGVSYEKLFF
TRBJ2-3 few TRBD2 TRBV20-1 TGCAGTGCTAGCGCCTCCGGTACTAGCGGGAACACAGATACGCAGTATTTT CSASASGTSGNTDTQYF